These 30 T cell receptor beta chains originate from one sample sequenced in a study of blood T cell repertoires in COVID-19. Measured with immunoSEQ multiplex PCR; TCRdb has only the in-frame clones, and not every one. The sample yields about 210,000 clones, around 89% seen once. Specimen: peripheral blood. These receptors came from a woman aged 40 to 49 with acute or convalescent COVID-19.

The chain is built from TRBV6-5 and TRBJ1-3, with 8 nucleotides matching TRBD1. Germline V gene sequence: CDR1 MNHEY, CDR2 SVGAGI. Germline trimming cut 7 bases from V and 0 bases from J; bases unmatched to any gene: 2. CDR3 size: 14 residues. The CDR3 reads CASTTGGSGNTIYF. Written as DNA, the CDR3 is TGTGCCAGCACTACAGGGGGCTCTGGAAACACCATATATTTT.

CDR3 in DNA: TGTGCCAGCAAGGTGGTAGGGTTACTAGCTGTCTACAATGAGCAGTTCTTC. Amino acids: CASKVVGLLAVYNEQFF. This sequence joins TRBV27 and TRBJ2-1, with D perhaps matching TRBD2 (6 bases). Germline assignment: CDR1 MNHEY and CDR2 SMNVEV (reference sequence). V was shortened by 7 bases and J by 3 bases, with 22 bases between the two germline ends. CDR3 length equals 17 residues.

The chain links TRBV5-1 to TRBJ1-1; D might be TRBD1 (5 bases). Deletions cut 4 bases from V and 4 bases from J, with 17 bases between. The CDR3 has 15 residues. CDR1 is SGHRS and CDR2 is YFSETQ in the germline V gene. The CDR3 sequence is CASSIGHQSSTEAFF. In DNA, the CDR3 is TGCGCCAGCAGCATCGGACACCAAAGCTCCACTGAAGCTTTCTTT.

This chain joins TRBV6-5 and TRBJ1-1; possibly TRBD1 for D (6 bases). The V end was cut by 5 bases, the J end by 5 bases, with 18 bases between. The germline V gene encodes CDR1 MNHEY and CDR2 SVGAGI. The CDR3 spans 15 residues. The CDR3 loop is CASSPNVGAGTEAFF. The CDR3 region has the DNA TGTGCCAGCAGTCCCAACGTGGGGGCAGGGACTGAAGCTTTCTTT.

This chain links TRBV9 with TRBJ2-5, with TRBD1 matching over 8 bases. V dropped 3 bases and J dropped 5; count of bases not matched to a gene: 3. There are 13 residues in the CDR3. Per the germline V gene, CDR1 is SGDLS and CDR2 is YYNGEE. Here the CDR3 DNA reads TGTGCCAGCAGCGGTCACAGGGGGGAGACCCAGTACTTC. Translation: CASSGHRGETQYF.

J is TRBJ1-2 and V is TRBV9; 10 bases line up with TRBD1. This CDR3 has 16 amino acids. The V gene's germline CDR1 is SGDLS and CDR2 YYNGEE. V trimming: 0 bases; J trimming: 4 bases; junction bases outside the gene matches: 6. DNA of the CDR3: TGTGCCAGCAGCGTAGGGGACAGGGGAGGTGGCTATGGCTACACCTTC. This gives the protein CASSVGDRGGGYGYTF.

The chain is built from TRBV2 and TRBJ2-2; 7 positions agree with TRBD1. Germline CDR1 reads SNHLY; CDR2 reads FYNNEI. There are 16 residues in the CDR3. The trim removed 1 base at V and 2 bases at J, leaving 4 bases unmatched. The CDR3 DNA reads as TGTGCCAGCAGTGAAGAGGGACAGAGAAACACCGGGGAGCTGTTTTTT. Translated, it gives CASSEEGQRNTGELFF.

The chain employs TRBV21-1 and TRBJ2-2; the table calls TRBD1, which could not be checked here. TRBV21-1 has pseudogene status. There are 18 residues in the CDR3. DNA of the CDR3: TGTGCCAGCAGCAGCCGGGACAGGGGCGTGAGTAGGACCGGGGAGCTGTTTTTT. This sequence encodes CASSSRDRGVSRTGELFF.

The chain employs TRBV24-1 and TRBJ2-3; D gene unclear. Germline CDR1 is KGHDR and CDR2 is SFDVKD. V was shortened by 2 bases and J by 3 bases, with 5 bases between the two germline ends. This CDR3 contains 13 residues. The CDR3 DNA reads as TGTGCCACCAGTGATTATTTAACAGATACGCAGTATTTT. Its protein is CATSDYLTDTQYF.

This clone appeared a single time. V is TRBV10-3 and J is TRBJ2-7; 9 bases are a match to TRBD1. The V segment lost 5 bases and the J segment 4 bases; nucleotides outside the gene matches: 12. This CDR3 comprises 16 residues. The germline V gene encodes CDR1 ENHRY and CDR2 SYGVKD. Here the CDR3 reads CAISQNPGQGSYEQYV. Here the CDR3 DNA reads TGTGCCATCAGTCAAAACCCGGGACAGGGTAGTTACGAGCAGTACGTC.

The chain has TRBV5-6 and TRBJ1-5; D gene ambiguous. The V gene's germline CDR1 is SGHDT and CDR2 YYEEEE. Trimming took off 1 base at V and 4 bases at J, with 6 bases between the two ends. CDR3 length: 13 amino acids. The CDR3 DNA reads TGTGCCAGCAGCTTGACAGCAAATCAGCCCCAGCATTTT. Residues: CASSLTANQPQHF.

The V and J genes are TRBV5-4 and TRBJ1-2; tentative D call: TRBD1 (5 bases). The V gene lost 2 bases and the J gene lost 0 bases, with 11 bases spanning the gap. Looked up from germline, CDR1 is SGHNT and CDR2 is YYREEE (reference sequence). The CDR3 runs 15 residues. The CDR3 coding sequence is TGTGCCAGCAGCTTCGACAGCACGGCTAACTATGGCTACACCTTC. As protein: CASSFDSTANYGYTF.

The chain carries TRBV27 and TRBJ1-2, with TRBD1 matching 7 bases. CDR1 is MNHEY, CDR2 SMNVEV, per germline (reference sequence). This CDR3 region has 14 residues. V gave up 6 bases and J gave up 0 bases; unmatched junction bases: 4. CDR3 nucleotide sequence: TGTGCCAGCAGGACGGGACAGTCTAACTATGGCTACACCTTC. Protein product: CASRTGQSNYGYTF.

The rearrangement joins TRBV3-1 (or the pseudogene TRBV3-2) to TRBJ1-2; 10 nucleotides line up with TRBD1. Germline assignment: CDR1 LGHDT and CDR2 YNNKEL (reference sequence). The V and J ends lost 0 bases and 2 bases, in that order; junction bases with no gene match: 3. The CDR3 is 16 residues long. The CDR3 loop is CASSQDWGQGNYGYTF. CDR3 in DNA: TGTGCCAGCAGCCAAGATTGGGGACAGGGGAACTATGGCTACACCTTC.

V is TRBV7-8 and J is TRBJ1-6; perhaps TRBD1 as D (5 bases). Between the trimmed V and J ends, which lost 5 bases and 10 bases, there was a span of 12 bases. The CDR3 is 13 residues long. Germline CDR1 and CDR2: SGHVS and FQNEAQ. The CDR3 DNA reads as TGTGCCAGCAGCGACAGCTTTCGGTCACCCCTCCACTTT. This codes for CASSDSFRSPLHF.

V and J are TRBV10-2 and TRBJ1-2; D unresolved. The CDR3 is 13 residues long. With 6 bases removed from V and 4 bases from J, the gap between germline ends came to 12 bases. CDR1 and CDR2 from the germline V gene are WSHSY and SAAADI. CDR3 residues: CASRTGVSYGYTF. The CDR3 nucleotides read TGCGCCAGCAGGACCGGGGTTAGCTATGGCTACACCTTC.

The V call is TRBV5-1, the J call TRBJ2-5; 13 bases match TRBD2. Germline values: CDR1 SGHRS, CDR2 YFSETQ. This CDR3 has 16 residues. With V trimmed by 4 bases and J by 4 bases, 7 bases remained unmatched. CDR3 amino acids: CASSTRTSGGGETQYF. CDR3 in DNA: TGCGCCAGCAGCACCCGGACTAGCGGGGGAGGAGAGACCCAGTACTTC.

Concerning this clone itself: The sample has other DNA sequences that encode this CDR3 too. This chain connects TRBV5-6 to TRBJ2-1; 13 nucleotides align to TRBD2. This CDR3 is built from 15 residues. The junction had 4 bases not matched to a gene; V was cut back by 3 bases and J by 7 bases. Germline CDR1 and CDR2: SGHDT and YYEEEE. CDR3 DNA sequence: TGTGCCAGCAGCTCACTAGCGGGGGGGCCGAATGAGCAGTTCTTC. It codes for CASSSLAGGPNEQFF.

The rearrangement links TRBV7-8 to TRBJ1-2; D is possibly TRBD1 (6 bases). This CDR3 comprises 16 residues. The V gene lost 1 base and the J gene lost 5 bases, with 17 bases spanning the gap. Germline CDR1 and CDR2: SGHVS and FQNEAQ. CDR3 nucleotide sequence: TGTGCCAGCAGCTTAGTGACAGGAACCGAGCTATATGGCTACACCTTC. Amino acid sequence: CASSLVTGTELYGYTF.

This CDR3 is CASSQGGPPYNEQFF. The CDR3 nucleotides read TGTGCCAGCAGCCAGGGGGGTCCCCCCTACAATGAGCAGTTCTTC. This chain uses TRBV3-1 (or the pseudogene TRBV3-2) with TRBJ2-1; TRBD2 is a possible D gene (6 bases). Germline loops: CDR1 LGHDT, CDR2 YNNKEL (reference sequence). Trimming cost V 3 bases and J 2 bases, with 11 bases left between them. The CDR3 covers 15 residues.

Only a few counts were recorded for this clone. This sequence joins TRBV5-4 and TRBJ2-1; 7 bases line up with TRBD2. Trimming removed 1 base from V and 8 bases from J; junction bases left unmatched: 9. This CDR3 has 15 amino acids. Germline CDR1 is SGHNT and CDR2 is YYREEE (reference sequence). The CDR3 is CASSLRAGLRDEQFF. The CDR3 coding sequence is TGTGCCAGCAGCTTGCGAGCGGGGCTTAGGGATGAGCAGTTCTTC. Full variable domain (remainder filled in from reference TRBV5-4 and TRBJ2-1): ETGVTQSPTHLIKTRGQQVTLRCSSQSGHNTVSWYQQALGQGPQFIFQYYREEENGRGNFPPRFSGLQFPNYSSELNVNALELDDSALYLCASSLRAGLRDEQFFGPGTRLTVL.

The rearrangement joins TRBV24-1 to TRBJ2-2; TRBD2 agrees at 8 bases. CDR1 and CDR2 from the germline V gene are KGHDR and SFDVKD. The CDR3 is 16 residues long. V lost 5 bases to trimming and J lost 6 bases; unmatched junction nucleotides: 10. The CDR3 DNA reads as TGTGCCACCAGTGCCCCCTCCAGCGGGGGATCCGGGGAGCTGTTTTTT. Translation gives CATSAPSSGGSGELFF.

This clone showed up just once. The chain has TRBV19 and TRBJ1-1; D is unclear. Germline CDR1 reads LNHDA; CDR2 reads SQIVND (reference sequence). This CDR3 is 15 amino acids long. The ends were cut back, 7 bases at V and 3 bases at J, with 18 bases in the middle. CDR3 in DNA: TGTGCCAGTACAGAATCCCGGGCGGGTGACACTGAAGCTTTCTTT. Translating gives CASTESRAGDTEAFF.

The chain employs TRBV5-1 and TRBJ2-2; the match to TRBD2 covers 8 bases. Germline values: CDR1 SGHRS, CDR2 YFSETQ. The CDR3 is made up of 15 amino acids. The J segment lost 3 bases and the V segment lost 0 bases, leaving 1 base of the junction unmatched. The CDR3 here is CASSLELADTGELFF. CDR3 DNA: TGCGCCAGCAGCTTGGAACTAGCGGACACCGGGGAGCTGTTTTTT. Full variable domain (remainder filled in from reference TRBV5-1 and TRBJ2-2): KAGVTQTPRYLIKTRGQQVTLSCSPISGHRSVSWYQQTPGQGLQFLFEYFSETQRNKGNFPGRFSGRQFSNSRSEMNVSTLELGDSALYLCASSLELADTGELFFGEGSRLTVL.

This clone was seen just once. The chain uses TRBV9 and TRBJ2-1, with a possible D match to TRBD1 (5 bases). The ends were cut back, 0 bases at V and 9 bases at J, with 13 bases in the middle. The V gene's germline CDR1 is SGDLS and CDR2 YYNGEE. The CDR3 covers 14 residues. This CDR3 is CASSVGGARGEQFF. The CDR3 nucleotides read TGTGCCAGCAGCGTAGGGGGCGCGAGAGGTGAGCAGTTCTTC.

Written as DNA, the CDR3 is TGCGCCAGCAGTTACACAGGGGGGAACACTGAAGCTTTCTTT. Translated: CASSYTGGNTEAFF. The V call is TRBV10-1, the J call TRBJ1-1, with TRBD1 matching over 8 bases. The CDR3 extends over 14 amino acids. Germline V CDR1 and CDR2: WNHNN, SYGVQD (reference sequence). Trimming cost V 5 bases and J 1 base; bases outside gene matches: 3.

This clone was observed a few times. V usage is TRBV5-6 and J usage is TRBJ1-6; no clear D gene. CDR3 length: 12 amino acids. Trimming removed 7 bases at V and 0 bases at J, with 2 bases between. The germline V gene encodes CDR1 SGHDT and CDR2 YYEEEE. CDR3 region: CASLSYNSPLHF. The CDR3 DNA follows: TGTGCCAGCCTCTCCTATAATTCACCCCTCCACTTT.

The chain is built from TRBV19 and TRBJ1-4, with D unresolved. Between the trimmed V and J ends, which lost 5 bases and 4 bases, there was a span of 5 bases. This CDR3 has 12 residues. Looked up from germline, CDR1 is LNHDA and CDR2 is SQIVND (reference sequence). CDR3 region: CASSPGNEKLFF. Written as DNA, the CDR3 is TGTGCCAGTAGTCCGGGTAATGAAAAACTGTTTTTT.

The V call is TRBV4-1, the J call TRBJ1-6; TRBD1 matches 9 bases. Germline V lookup: CDR1 MGHRA, CDR2 YSYEKL. The CDR3 covers 15 residues. Losses at the gene ends were 3 bases for V and 8 bases for J; bases not matched to a gene: 5. Written as DNA, the CDR3 is TGCGCCAGCAGCCAGGCCGGGACAGGGTATTCACCCCTCCACTTT. Protein: CASSQAGTGYSPLHF.

J is TRBJ1-1 and V is TRBV4-1; TRBD1 is a possible D gene (5 bases). Germline values: CDR1 MGHRA, CDR2 YSYEKL. V dropped 4 bases and J dropped 2 bases, with 14 bases sitting between them. The CDR3 has 15 residues. CDR3 sequence: CASSPLTGANTEAFF. CDR3 coding DNA: TGCGCCAGCAGCCCGCTAACAGGAGCAAACACTGAAGCTTTCTTT.